A selection of T cell receptor beta chains follows, all from one sample in a study of CD8 T cells in Susac syndrome. In TCRdb, the immunoSEQ multiplex PCR reads were re-called with MiXCR into one record per CDR3 protein. The sample lists roughly 110,000 distinct CDR3 sequences, 85% to 95% seen once, with over 0.1% in the top ten. Specimen: CD8+ T cells from PBMCs. These receptor sequences come from a human donor in good health. CDR3s include the opening cysteine and the closing phenylalanine or tryptophan.

TRBV11-2 CASSLGWGGATDTQYF
TRBV7-2 CASSRGASALDAETQYF
TRBV3-1 CASSGADRNTEAFF
TRBV19 CASSIQRASGNTIYF
TRBV30 CAWSGHQGSLYYTF
TRBV19 CASSKESPGADTQYF
TRBV4-3 CASSQDRQASGMVIQYF
TRBV20-1 CSARGAGQGRRAEAFF
TRBV9 CASSADPWTTEAFF
TRBV3-1 CASSQGRNTIYF
TRBV6-2/TRBV6-3 CASSYSTDRESHEQFF
TRBV2 CAQGQLNTEAFF
TRBV5-6 CASSPGTGSNEQYF
TRBV29-1 CSVGYLYEQYF
TRBV10-3 CAISPTSGTIEQYF
TRBV29-1 CSVGRTSTSEQYF
TRBV5-6 CASSFPTGNTEAFF
TRBV12-3/TRBV12-4 CASRGYEQYF
TRBV6-5 CASRNDRGSNTEAFF
TRBV20-1 CSAAPDRSSGNTIYF
TRBV7-8 CASSPGTSNRGPAHF
TRBV15 CATSRARGDGYTF
TRBV18 CASSPVTGEAFF
TRBV29-1 CSVGTYNEQFF
TRBV7-2 CASSPETEYGYTF
TRBV29-1 CSVAGYTEAFF
TRBV15 CATSRETGFGYEQYF
TRBV21-1 CASSRLQDNYGYTF
TRBV5-4 CASSARRGAATEAFF
TRBV14 CASKDRDYNEQFF
TRBV2 CASSKGQTYEQYF
TRBV5-1 CASSLETVGTGEQFF
TRBV6-2/TRBV6-3 CASNPSDRTEQYF
TRBV7-9 CASSFGQGAAETQYF
TRBV20-1 CSAREEGLEQYF
TRBV7-2 CASSLVLAGSYEQYF
TRBV20-1 CSARGGRIYEQYF
TRBV11-2 CASSLGGQGAGNEQFF
TRBV28 CASSRTQGNYGYTF
TRBV3-1 CASSQGGTTTEAFF
TRBV7-2 CASSASSAPYNEQFF